This entry is about one T cell receptor beta chain. These data are taken from a study of blood T cell repertoires in COVID-19. For the study at large: Acute-phase and convalescent COVID-19 samples originated in the United States, Italy and Spain.

Original handling: Counts of nucleated cells, estimated from reference gene primer amplification, were obtained. Assay: immunoSEQ multiplex PCR; the TCRdb copy retains only in-frame clones and omits some. Clone size and the V and J calls come from that table; the DNA yielded D and trimming. The data contain around 160,000 clones, 88% of them seen just once; the ten biggest clones take up 1.2%. The study recruited people aged roughly 18 to 89 years across around 24 US areas. Cohort allocation depended upon clinical history that participants reported. V was pared by 0 bases and J by 6 bases, with 8 bases between. This CDR3 has 12 residues. Germline-derived CDR1 and CDR2 are GTSNPN and SVGIG (reference sequence).

The chain links TRBV30 to TRBJ1-1; D is unresolved. The sequence was collected from a woman in her twenties or thirties with acute COVID-19. Specimen: PBMCs or T cells enriched from blood (not recorded which). The CDR3 is CAWSVGRAEAFF. The CDR3 DNA sequence: TGTGCCTGGAGTGTCGGGAGGGCTGAAGCTTTCTTT.